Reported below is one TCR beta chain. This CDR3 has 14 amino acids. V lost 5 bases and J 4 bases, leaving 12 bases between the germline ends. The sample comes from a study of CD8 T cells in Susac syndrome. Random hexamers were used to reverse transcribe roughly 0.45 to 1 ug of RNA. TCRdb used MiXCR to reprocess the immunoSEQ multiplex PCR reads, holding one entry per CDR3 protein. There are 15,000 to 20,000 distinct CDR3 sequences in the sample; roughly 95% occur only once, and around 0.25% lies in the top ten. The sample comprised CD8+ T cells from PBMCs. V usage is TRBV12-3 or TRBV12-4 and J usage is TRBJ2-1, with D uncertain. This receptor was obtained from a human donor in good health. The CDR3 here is CASSIGAKYNEQFF. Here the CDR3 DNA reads TGTGCCAGCAGTATCGGAGCGAAATACAATGAGCAGTTCTTC.